This TCR beta chain was observed in a study of beta chain features in type 1 diabetes. Regarding the study as a whole: A greater similarity of naive, central memory and Treg TCRB repertoires was seen among patients than among healthy donors.

Each sorted fraction was over 95% pure. The CDR3 covers 16 residues. Germline CDR1 is MNHNY and CDR2 is SVGAGI (reference sequence). Trimming removed 7 bases from V and 0 bases from J, with 17 bases in between. As every portion of the isolated RNA was reverse transcribed, the sequencing read expressed TCRB transcripts. Data came from immunoSEQ multiplex PCR; TCRdb stores just in-frame clones and leaves some out. The table has fewer than 900,000 clones, roughly 15% seen once. This clone showed up just a few times. Its target is not known. The sequenced sample was naive CD4+ T cells from blood. V usage is TRBV6-6 and J usage is TRBJ2-3; possible D gene TRBD1, 5 bases. The clonotype originates from a woman younger than 30 in good health. This chain's CDR3 is CASNKRGAFSTDTQYF. In nucleotides, the CDR3 is TGTGCCAGCAACAAAAGGGGCGCCTTTAGCACAGATACGCAGTATTTT.